This T cell receptor beta chain was obtained from a study of neurological immune-mediated disorders. This clonotype was seen many times. The junction departs from germline at one end; a sequencing error may be responsible. TCRdb reprocessed the 5' RACE reads via MiXCR and lists one record per CDR3 protein. In the table there are tens of thousands of distinct CDR3 sequences, around 3.4% of which are singletons. This CDR3 comprises 14 residues. In germline, CDR1 is SGHRS, CDR2 YFSETQ. The rearrangement uses TRBV5-1 and TRBJ1-6; 9 positions agree with TRBD1. The clonotype originates from a man aged 35-49 years with multiple sclerosis. The sample consisted of PBMCs. DNA of the CDR3: TGCGCCAGCAGCGCGGACAGGGGAGGTTCACCCCTCAACTTT. Translating it yields CASSADRGGSPLNF. The variable domain in full, completed from reference TRBV5-1 and TRBJ1-6, reads KAGVTQTPRYLIKTRGQQVTLSCSPISGHRSVSWYQQTPGQGLQFLFEYFSETQRNKGNFPGRFSGRQFSNSRSEMNVSTLELGDSALYLCASSADRGGSPLNFGNGTRLTVT.